Listed here are 19 T cell receptor beta chains from one sample, sequenced in a study of cytomegalovirus exposure and HLA in healthy donors. PCR was performed using 60 Vbeta and 13 Jbeta primers. Produced via immunoSEQ multiplex PCR; TCRdb's table is partial and in-frame only. In all, the sample yields around 53,000 clones. Sequencing input: PBMCs. The receptors derive from a man between 18 and 29 years old in good health and CMV-seropositive.

This chain's CDR3 is CASSLVWGLDRDTQYF. In nucleotides, the CDR3 is TGTGCCAGCAGCTTAGTATGGGGACTAGACAGAGATACGCAGTATTTT. The gene calls are TRBV11-2 and TRBJ2-3, with 8 positions matching TRBD2. The V gene's germline CDR1 is SGHAT and CDR2 FQNNGV. The CDR3 spans 16 residues. With 1 base clipped from V and 5 bases from J, the junction kept 8 bases outside the gene matches.

V and J are TRBV5-6 and TRBJ2-7, with D tentatively TRBD2 (5 bases). Germline V lookup: CDR1 SGHDT, CDR2 YYEEEE. The V end was cut by 4 bases, the J end by 1 base, with 6 bases between. This CDR3 is 12 amino acids long. The CDR3, as DNA: TGTGCCAGCAGCGGGAGTTCCTACGAGCAGTACTTC. Translating gives CASSGSSYEQYF. The whole variable domain, remainder taken from reference TRBV5-6 and TRBJ2-7, is DAGVTQSPTHLIKTRGQQVTLRCSPKSGHDTVSWYQQALGQGPQFIFQYYEEEERQRGNFPDRFSGHQFPNYSSELNVNALLLGDSALYLCASSGSSYEQYFGPGTRLTVT.

The chain carries TRBV6-5 and TRBJ1-1, with D uncertain. The V end was cut by 2 bases, the J end by 1 base, with 11 bases between. Per germline, CDR1 MNHEY and CDR2 SVGAGI. This CDR3 comprises 15 residues. The CDR3 is CASSYPVGGNTEAFF. CDR3 in DNA: TGTGCCAGCAGTTACCCAGTGGGAGGGAACACTGAAGCTTTCTTT.

The genes are TRBV4-2 and TRBJ2-1, with 11 bases aligning to TRBD2. V shed 1 base and J 8 bases; nucleotides not matched to a gene: 7. The CDR3 covers 16 residues. CDR1 is LGHNA and CDR2 is YNFKEQ in the germline V gene. Written as DNA, the CDR3 is TGTGCCAGCAGCCAAGGACTAGCGGGAAGGTTCGATGAGCAGTTCTTC. Translated: CASSQGLAGRFDEQFF.

The chain recombines TRBV27 with TRBJ1-1, with 7 bases matching TRBD1. V gave up 0 bases and J gave up 6 bases; unmatched junction bases: 16. CDR1 MNHEY and CDR2 SMNVEV come from the germline V gene (reference sequence). The CDR3 is 18 residues long. The CDR3 DNA follows: TGTGCCAGCAGTTTATCGTTACGTGGGGCAGGGGGTAGGGCTGAAGCTTTCTTT. Its translation: CASSLSLRGAGGRAEAFF.

J is TRBJ2-5 and V is TRBV25-1, with TRBD1 identical over 7 bases. CDR1 and CDR2 (germline): MGHDK, SYGVNS. CDR3 length equals 16 residues. V lost 0 bases, J lost 2 bases, and 6 bases stayed unmatched. The CDR3 reads CASSEYFARGQETQYF. CDR3 DNA sequence: TGTGCCAGCAGTGAATACTTCGCCAGGGGGCAAGAGACCCAGTACTTC.

The chain recombines TRBV7-9 with TRBJ2-5, with TRBD2 identical over 8 bases. Germline values: CDR1 SEHNR, CDR2 FQNEAQ (reference sequence). After removal of 8 bases from V and 2 bases from J, the junction contained 10 bases not matched to a gene. The CDR3 runs to 15 residues. In DNA form, the CDR3 reads TGTGCCAGCGGCTCCAGCGGGAGCGTGCAAGAGACCCAGTACTTC. It encodes CASGSSGSVQETQYF.

The chain combines TRBV9 with TRBJ2-4; D may be TRBD1 (5 bases). The germline CDR1 and CDR2 sequences are SGDLS and YYNGEE. Trimming removed 5 bases at V and 3 bases at J, with 15 bases between. This CDR3 region has 15 residues. Here the CDR3 reads CASSLQGNGKNIQYF. The CDR3, as DNA: TGTGCCAGCAGTCTTCAGGGTAATGGCAAAAACATTCAGTACTTC.

For the CDR3, the DNA is TGTGCCAGTAGTATAGGACAGAACACAGATACGCAGTATTTT. It codes for CASSIGQNTDTQYF. The chain has TRBV19 and TRBJ2-3; the D gene is possibly TRBD1 (5 bases). CDR1 LNHDA and CDR2 SQIVND come from the germline V gene (reference sequence). Trimming left V 1 base short and J 2 bases short, with 7 bases between. The CDR3 consists of 14 residues.

The chain carries TRBV29-1 and TRBJ2-7, with 14 bases identical to TRBD2. CDR3 size: 16 residues. The germline V gene encodes CDR1 SQVTM and CDR2 ANQGSEA. J gave up 5 bases and V 6 bases, and 12 bases lay outside the gene matches. The CDR3 sequence is CSVEGLAGVSDDEQYF. DNA for the CDR3: TGCAGCGTCGAGGGACTAGCGGGAGTATCGGACGACGAGCAGTACTTC.

The rearrangement uses TRBV6-4 and TRBJ1-1, with 10 nucleotides matching TRBD1. Looked up from germline, CDR1 is MRHNA and CDR2 is SNTAGT. The V segment lost 8 bases and the J segment 5 bases; nucleotides outside the gene matches: 8. CDR3 size: 14 residues. The CDR3 region has the DNA TGTGCCAGCTCTCCGACAGGGGGCTTAACTGAAGCTTTCTTT. Translated: CASSPTGGLTEAFF.

This chain connects TRBV30 to TRBJ1-2, with 8 bases matching TRBD1. The germline V gene encodes CDR1 GTSNPN and CDR2 SVGIG (reference sequence). The CDR3 spans 13 residues. J lost 4 bases, V lost 3 bases, and 4 bases had no gene match. CDR3 DNA sequence: TGTGCCTGGAGGGCAGGGGGCGCCTATGGCTACACCTTC. Encoded protein: CAWRAGGAYGYTF.

The chain recombines TRBV19 with TRBJ2-1, with TRBD2 identical over 7 bases. Germline CDR1 LNHDA, CDR2 SQIVND (reference sequence). The CDR3 is made up of 15 amino acids. V dropped 5 bases and J dropped 3; count of bases not matched to a gene: 7. This CDR3 reads CASSAGDYFYNEQFF. The CDR3 nucleotides are TGTGCCAGTAGTGCCGGGGACTACTTCTACAATGAGCAGTTCTTC.

This chain links TRBV6-6 with TRBJ2-5; D is undetermined. The germline CDR1 and CDR2 sequences are MNHNY and SVGAGI (reference sequence). Trimming shortened V by 2 bases and J by 5 bases, and 15 bases separated the two germline ends. This CDR3 has 15 amino acids. CDR3 region: CASSYPTSSLETQYF. The CDR3 DNA reads TGTGCCAGCAGTTACCCGACATCGTCCCTGGAGACCCAGTACTTC.

The chain is built from TRBV6-5 and TRBJ1-5; D is unclear. Germline V gene lookup returns CDR1 MNHEY and CDR2 SVGAGI. The germline V and J ends were trimmed by 4 bases and 0 bases, with 10 bases remaining between them. The CDR3 loop spans 15 amino acids. Here the CDR3 DNA reads TGTGCCAGCAGTTCCCGGGGTTATAGCAATCAGCCCCAGCATTTT. It codes for CASSSRGYSNQPQHF.

The chain recombines TRBV5-4 with TRBJ1-2; D unresolved. Trimming stripped 2 bases from V and 7 bases from J, with 18 bases between. The CDR3 loop spans 15 amino acids. In germline, CDR1 is SGHNT, CDR2 YYREEE (reference sequence). CDR3 sequence (DNA): TGTGCCAGCAGCTTTGTCTCACGGCGGTCGGTTGGCTACACCTTC. Translated: CASSFVSRRSVGYTF.

The chain carries TRBV5-1 and TRBJ1-1; D gene unclear. CDR1 and CDR2 from the germline V gene are SGHRS and YFSETQ. The ends were cut back, 0 bases at V and 5 bases at J, with 17 bases in the middle. The CDR3 totals 16 residues. The CDR3 region is CASSLAARGGRTEAFF. The CDR3 DNA reads TGCGCCAGCAGCTTGGCCGCCCGGGGTGGAAGGACTGAAGCTTTCTTT. Combining the CDR3 with reference TRBV5-1 and TRBJ1-1 gives the whole variable domain KAGVTQTPRYLIKTRGQQVTLSCSPISGHRSVSWYQQTPGQGLQFLFEYFSETQRNKGNFPGRFSGRQFSNSRSEMNVSTLELGDSALYLCASSLAARGGRTEAFFGQGTRLTVV.

The V and J genes are TRBV9 and TRBJ2-1; D possibly corresponds to TRBD2 (6 bases). Germline lookup yields CDR1 SGDLS and CDR2 YYNGEE. The CDR3 totals 15 residues. V lost 0 bases and J 6 bases, leaving 13 bases between the germline ends. CDR3 residues: CASSVVASALNEQFF. The CDR3 nucleotides are TGTGCCAGCAGCGTAGTGGCTAGCGCGCTCAATGAGCAGTTCTTC.

This chain connects TRBV19 to TRBJ2-1; D is possibly TRBD2 (6 bases). V was clipped by 3 bases and J by 7 bases, with 19 bases between them. Germline V gene data show CDR1 as LNHDA and CDR2 as SQIVND (reference sequence). The CDR3 is 16 amino acids. Here the CDR3 reads CASSIGWASAGNEQFF. DNA for the CDR3: TGTGCCAGTAGTATTGGTTGGGCTAGCGCGGGGAATGAGCAGTTCTTC.